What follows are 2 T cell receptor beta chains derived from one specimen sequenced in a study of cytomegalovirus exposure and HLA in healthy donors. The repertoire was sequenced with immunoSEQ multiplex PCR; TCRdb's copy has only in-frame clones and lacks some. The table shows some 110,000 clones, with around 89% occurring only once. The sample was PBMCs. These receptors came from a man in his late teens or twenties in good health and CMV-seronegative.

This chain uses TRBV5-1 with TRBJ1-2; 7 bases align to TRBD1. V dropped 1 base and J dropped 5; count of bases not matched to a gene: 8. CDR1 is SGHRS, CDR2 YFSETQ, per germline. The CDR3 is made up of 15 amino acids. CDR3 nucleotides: TGCGCCAGCAGCTTGAGGACAGGCCCAACTTATGGCTACACCTTC. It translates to CASSLRTGPTYGYTF.

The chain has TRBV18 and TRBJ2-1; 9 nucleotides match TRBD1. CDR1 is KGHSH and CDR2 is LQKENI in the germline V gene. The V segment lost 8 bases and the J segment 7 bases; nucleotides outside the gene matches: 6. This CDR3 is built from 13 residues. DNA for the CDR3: TGTGCCAGCACCCGGGACAGGGTAAATGAGCAGTTCTTC. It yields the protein CASTRDRVNEQFF.